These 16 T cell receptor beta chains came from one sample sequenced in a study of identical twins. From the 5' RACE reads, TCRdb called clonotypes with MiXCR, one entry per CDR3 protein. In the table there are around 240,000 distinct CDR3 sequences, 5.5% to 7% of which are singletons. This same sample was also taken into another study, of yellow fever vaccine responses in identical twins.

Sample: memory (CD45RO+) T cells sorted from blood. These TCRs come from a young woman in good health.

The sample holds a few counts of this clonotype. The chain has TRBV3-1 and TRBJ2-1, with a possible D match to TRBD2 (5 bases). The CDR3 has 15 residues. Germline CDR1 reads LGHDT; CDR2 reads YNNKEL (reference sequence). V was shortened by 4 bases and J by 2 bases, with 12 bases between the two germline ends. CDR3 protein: CASSPPRRTYNEQFF. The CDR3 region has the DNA TGTGCCAGCAGCCCCCCACGGAGGACCTACAATGAGCAGTTCTTC.

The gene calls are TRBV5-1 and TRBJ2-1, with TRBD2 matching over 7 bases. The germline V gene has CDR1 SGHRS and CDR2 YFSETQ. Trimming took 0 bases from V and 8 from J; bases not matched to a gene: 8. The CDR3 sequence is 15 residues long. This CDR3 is CASSLDAGALDEQFF. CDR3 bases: TGCGCCAGCAGCTTGGACGCGGGAGCACTCGATGAGCAGTTCTTC.

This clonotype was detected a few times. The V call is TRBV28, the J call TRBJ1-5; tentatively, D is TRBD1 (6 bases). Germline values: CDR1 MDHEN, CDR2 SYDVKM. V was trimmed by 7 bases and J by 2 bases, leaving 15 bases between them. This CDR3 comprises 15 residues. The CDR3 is CASTITGMGNQPQHF. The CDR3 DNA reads TGTGCCAGCACCATAACAGGGATGGGCAATCAGCCCCAGCATTTT.

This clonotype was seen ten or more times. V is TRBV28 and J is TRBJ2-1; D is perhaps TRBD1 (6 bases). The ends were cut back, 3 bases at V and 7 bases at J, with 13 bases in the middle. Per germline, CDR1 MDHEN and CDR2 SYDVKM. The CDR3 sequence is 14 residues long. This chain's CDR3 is CASSFPDRRNEQFF. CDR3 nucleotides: TGTGCCAGCAGTTTCCCCGACAGGAGAAATGAGCAGTTCTTC.

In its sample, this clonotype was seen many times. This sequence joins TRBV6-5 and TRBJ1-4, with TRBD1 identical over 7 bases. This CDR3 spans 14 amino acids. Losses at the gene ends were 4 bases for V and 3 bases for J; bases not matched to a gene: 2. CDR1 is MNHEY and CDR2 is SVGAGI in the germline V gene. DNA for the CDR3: TGTGCCAGCAGTTTACAGGGGCCTAATGAAAAACTGTTTTTT. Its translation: CASSLQGPNEKLFF.

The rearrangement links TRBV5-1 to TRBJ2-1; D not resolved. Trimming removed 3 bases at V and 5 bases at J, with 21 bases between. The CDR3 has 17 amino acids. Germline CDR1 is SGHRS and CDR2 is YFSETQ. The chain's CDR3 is CASSSQPTAHVDNEQFF. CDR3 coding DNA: TGCGCCAGCAGCTCTCAGCCGACGGCCCACGTTGACAATGAGCAGTTCTTC. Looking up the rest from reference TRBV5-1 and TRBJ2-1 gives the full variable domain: KAGVTQTPRYLIKTRGQQVTLSCSPISGHRSVSWYQQTPGQGLQFLFEYFSETQRNKGNFPGRFSGRQFSNSRSEMNVSTLELGDSALYLCASSSQPTAHVDNEQFFGPGTRLTVL.

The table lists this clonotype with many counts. CDR3 residues: CATSDPGGSDNEQFF. The CDR3 DNA follows: TGTGCCACCAGTGACCCCGGGGGTAGCGACAATGAGCAGTTCTTC. V usage is TRBV24-1 and J usage is TRBJ2-1; D possibly corresponds to TRBD2 (6 bases). V was pared by 4 bases and J by 5 bases, with 14 bases between. CDR1 is KGHDR and CDR2 is SFDVKD in the germline V gene. The CDR3 runs to 15 residues.

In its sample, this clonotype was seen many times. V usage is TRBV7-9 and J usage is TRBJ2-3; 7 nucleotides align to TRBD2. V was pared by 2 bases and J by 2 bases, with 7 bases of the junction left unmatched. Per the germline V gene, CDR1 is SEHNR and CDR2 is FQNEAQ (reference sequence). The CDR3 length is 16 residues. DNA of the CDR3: TGTGCCAGCAGCTTAAACCGGCTAGCGGACACAGATACGCAGTATTTT. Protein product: CASSLNRLADTDTQYF.

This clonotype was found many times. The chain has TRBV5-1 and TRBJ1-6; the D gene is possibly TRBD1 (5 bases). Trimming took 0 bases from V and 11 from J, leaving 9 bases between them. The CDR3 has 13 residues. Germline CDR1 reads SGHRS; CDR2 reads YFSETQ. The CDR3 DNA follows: TGCGCCAGCAGCTTGGAGACAGAGACACCCCTCCACTTT. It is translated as CASSLETETPLHF.

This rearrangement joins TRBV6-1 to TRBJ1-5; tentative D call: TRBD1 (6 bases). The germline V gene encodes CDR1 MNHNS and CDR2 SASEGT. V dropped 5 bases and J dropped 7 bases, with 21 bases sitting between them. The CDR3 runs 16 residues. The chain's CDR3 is CASSQKDSRAGQPQHF. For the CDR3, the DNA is TGTGCCAGCAGTCAAAAGGACAGTCGAGCGGGACAGCCCCAGCATTTT.

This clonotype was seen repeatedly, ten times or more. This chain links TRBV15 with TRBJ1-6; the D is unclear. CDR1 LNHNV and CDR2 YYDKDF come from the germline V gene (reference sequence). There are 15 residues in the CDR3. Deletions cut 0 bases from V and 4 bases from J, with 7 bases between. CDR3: CATSREVTYNSPLHF. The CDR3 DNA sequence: TGTGCCACCAGCAGAGAGGTGACTTATAATTCACCCCTCCACTTT. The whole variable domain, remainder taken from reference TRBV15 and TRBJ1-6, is DAMVIQNPRYQVTQFGKPVTLSCSQTLNHNVMYWYQQKSSQAPKLLFHYYDKDFNNEADTPDNFQSRRPNTSFCFLDIRSPGLGDTAMYLCATSREVTYNSPLHFGNGTRLTVT.

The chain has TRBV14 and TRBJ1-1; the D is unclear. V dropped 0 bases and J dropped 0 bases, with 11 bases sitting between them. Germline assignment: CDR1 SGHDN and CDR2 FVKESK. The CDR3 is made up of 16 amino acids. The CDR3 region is CASSQDPRGVNTEAFF. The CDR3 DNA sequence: TGTGCCAGCAGCCAAGATCCCCGCGGGGTGAACACTGAAGCTTTCTTT.

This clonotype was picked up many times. CDR3 bases: TGTGCCAGCAGTTTGATCGGCAGAAACTATGGCTACACCTTC. Translated: CASSLIGRNYGYTF. The chain recombines TRBV12-3 or TRBV12-4 with TRBJ1-2; D not resolved. The CDR3 spans 14 residues. V lost 3 bases, J lost 2 bases, and 10 bases lay in between.

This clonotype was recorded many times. In DNA form, the CDR3 reads TGTGCCAGCAGTTTTAAGACTGAGCAGTACTTC. This codes for CASSFKTEQYF. The chain links TRBV28 to TRBJ2-7; no reliable D call. This CDR3 is 11 amino acids long. V dropped 3 bases and J dropped 7 bases, with 7 bases sitting between them. Germline assignment: CDR1 MDHEN and CDR2 SYDVKM. The entire variable domain, with the rest obtained from reference TRBV28 and TRBJ2-7, is as follows: DVKVTQSSRYLVKRTGEKVFLECVQDMDHENMFWYRQDPGLGLRLIYFSYDVKMKEKGDIPEGYSVSREKKERFSLILESASTNQTSMYLCASSFKTEQYFGPGTRLTVT.

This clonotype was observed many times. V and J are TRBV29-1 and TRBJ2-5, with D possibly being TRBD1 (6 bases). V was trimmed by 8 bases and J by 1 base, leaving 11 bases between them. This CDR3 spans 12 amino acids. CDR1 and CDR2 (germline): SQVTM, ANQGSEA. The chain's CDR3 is CSIRQAQETQYF. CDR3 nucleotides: TGCAGCATTCGACAGGCCCAAGAGACCCAGTACTTC.

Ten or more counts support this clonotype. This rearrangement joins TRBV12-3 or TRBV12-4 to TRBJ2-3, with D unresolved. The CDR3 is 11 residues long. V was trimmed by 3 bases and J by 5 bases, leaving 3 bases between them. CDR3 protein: CASSFIDTQYF. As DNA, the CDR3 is TGTGCCAGCAGTTTTATAGATACGCAGTATTTT.